These T cell receptor beta chains were read from a single sample in a study of blood T cells in healthy people across ages. MiXCR was run by TCRdb on the 5' RACE reads, yielding one entry per CDR3 protein. The table shows about 760,000 distinct CDR3 sequences, with 20% to 25% occurring only once. The same specimen was also included in a second study, on T cells of mothers and their children.

Sample: blood. These receptors all stem from a boy younger than 18 in good health. CDR3s include the opening cysteine and the closing phenylalanine or tryptophan. Fields, in order: D gene, J gene, V gene, clone size, CDR3 protein, CDR3 DNA. The D gene is left open where the match is weak. The listing skips clone size in some rows; elsewhere it reads once, few, many or a size class.

>NA|TRBJ2-7|TRBV3-1|few
CASSQEGQSYEQYF
TGTGCCAGCAGCCAAGAAGGTCAGTCCTACGAGCAGTACTTC
>NA|TRBJ1-1|TRBV7-3|NA
CASSPLLRLNTEAFF
TGTGCCAGCAGCCCCCTATTACGGTTGAACACTGAAGCTTTCTTT
>NA|TRBJ2-3|TRBV7-9|NA
CASTSTGTSHFETQYF
TGTGCCAGCACCTCGACCGGGACCTCACACTTTGAGACCCAGTACTTT
>NA|TRBJ2-1|TRBV13|NA
CASSQTLSNEQFF
TGTGCCAGCAGCCAAACATTGTCTAATGAGCAGTTCTTC
>NA|TRBJ2-5|TRBV20-1|NA
CSARATGIRETQYF
TGCAGTGCTAGAGCTACAGGCATCCGGGAGACCCAGTACTTC
>NA|TRBJ2-5|TRBV4-3|NA
CASSQAGTTQETQYF
TGCGCCAGCAGCCAAGCCGGGACGACCCAAGAGACCCAGTACTTC
>TRBD1|TRBJ2-7|TRBV2|once
CANGQGAYEQYF
TGTGCCAACGGACAGGGGGCCTACGAGCAGTACTTC
>NA|TRBJ2-5|TRBV4-1|NA
CASSQLEGTGETQYF
TGCGCCAGCAGCCAATTGGAAGGTACTGGCGAGACCCAGTACTTC
>NA|TRBJ2-5|TRBV20-1|NA
CSAVVGSLVKQYF
TGCAGTGCCGTGGTAGGCAGCCTAGTGAAGCAGTACTTC
>NA|TRBJ1-6|TRBV7-6|few
CASSLAGEYNSPLHF
TGTGCCAGCAGCTTAGCCGGTGAATATAATTCACCCCTCCACTTT
>NA|TRBJ2-6|TRBV5-1|NA
CASSLAGDGANVLTF
TGCGCCAGCAGCTTGGCTGGGGACGGGGCCAACGTCCTGACTTTC
>TRBD2|TRBJ2-5|TRBV29-1|few
CSVEKGASGLGSQYF
TGCAGCGTTGAAAAAGGAGCTAGCGGGTTAGGGAGCCAGTACTTC
>TRBD2|TRBJ2-1|TRBV12-3/TRBV12-4|few
CASSKGLAGGLDEQFF
TGTGCCAGCAGCAAGGGACTAGCGGGAGGATTGGACGAGCAGTTCTTC
>NA|TRBJ2-5|TRBV5-6|many
CASSFTSSGGGVETQYF
TGTGCCAGCAGCTTCACGTCTAGCGGAGGGGGGGTTGAGACCCAGTACTTC
>TRBD1|TRBJ2-7|TRBV5-1|NA
CASSSDRVNEQYF
TGCGCCAGCAGCTCGGACAGGGTGAACGAGCAGTACTTC
>TRBD2|TRBJ2-1|TRBV28|NA
CASSPGTSGLHNEQFF
TGTGCCAGCAGCCCCGGGACTAGCGGGCTCCACAATGAGCAGTTCTTC
>TRBD2|TRBJ2-3|TRBV20-1|few
CSASGTSGSTDTQYF
TGCAGTGCTAGTGGGACTAGCGGAAGCACAGATACGCAGTATTTT
>NA|TRBJ1-4|TRBV20-1|few
CSARWRSTNEKLFF
TGCAGTGCTAGATGGCGGTCAACTAATGAAAAACTGTTTTTT
>TRBD1|TRBJ1-2|TRBV9|NA
CASNELPDRPGYTF
TGTGCCAGCAACGAACTCCCGGACAGGCCGGGCTACACCTTC
>NA|TRBJ2-1|TRBV7-3|NA
CASSYLGTNYNEQFF
TGTGCCAGCAGCTACCTAGGTACCAACTACAATGAGCAGTTCTTC
>NA|TRBJ2-6|TRBV7-9|few
CASSLVDPNPGANVLTF
TGTGCCAGCAGCTTAGTTGACCCGAACCCTGGGGCCAACGTCCTGACTTTC
>TRBD2|TRBJ2-2|TRBV27|once
CASSLTGLPGNTGELFF
TGTGCCAGCAGTTTAACGGGACTACCCGGGAACACCGGGGAGCTGTTTTTT
>TRBD2|TRBJ2-7|TRBV5-5|NA
CASSPAGGIFSYEQYF
TGTGCCAGCAGCCCCGCGGGAGGGATATTCTCCTACGAGCAGTACTTC
>NA|TRBJ2-3|TRBV29-1|NA
CSVDPSTDTQYF
TGCAGCGTCGATCCCAGCACAGATACGCAGTATTTT
>NA|TRBJ2-6|TRBV7-2|few
CASSYSGRELTGANVLTF
TGTGCCAGCAGCTATTCTGGCAGGGAGTTAACTGGGGCCAACGTCCTGACTTTC